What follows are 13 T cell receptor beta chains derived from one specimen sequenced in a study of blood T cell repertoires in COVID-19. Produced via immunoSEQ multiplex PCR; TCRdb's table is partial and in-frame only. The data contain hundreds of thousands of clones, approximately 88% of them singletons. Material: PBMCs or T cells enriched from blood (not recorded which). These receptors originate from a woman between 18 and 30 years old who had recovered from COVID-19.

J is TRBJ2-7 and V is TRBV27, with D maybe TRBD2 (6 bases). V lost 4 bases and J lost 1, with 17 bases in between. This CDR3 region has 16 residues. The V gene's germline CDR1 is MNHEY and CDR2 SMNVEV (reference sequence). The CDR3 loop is CASSSNLGTSSYEQYF. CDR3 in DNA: TGTGCCAGCAGTTCCAACCTCGGGACTTCGTCCTACGAGCAGTACTTC.

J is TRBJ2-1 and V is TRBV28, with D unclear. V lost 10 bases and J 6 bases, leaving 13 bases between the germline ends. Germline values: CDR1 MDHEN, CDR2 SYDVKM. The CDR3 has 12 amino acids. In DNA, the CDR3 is TGTGCCACCGAGTCCTCCCCCAATGAGCAGTTCTTC. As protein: CATESSPNEQFF. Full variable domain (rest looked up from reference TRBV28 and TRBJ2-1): DVKVTQSSRYLVKRTGEKVFLECVQDMDHENMFWYRQDPGLGLRLIYFSYDVKMKEKGDIPEGYSVSREKKERFSLILESASTNQTSMYLCATESSPNEQFFGPGTRLTVL.

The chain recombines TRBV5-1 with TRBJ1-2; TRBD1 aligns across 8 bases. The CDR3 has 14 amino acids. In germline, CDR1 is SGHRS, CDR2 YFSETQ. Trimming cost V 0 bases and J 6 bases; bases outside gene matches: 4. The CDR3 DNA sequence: TGCGCCAGCAGCTTGGCCCCAGGGGGCAATGGCTACACCTTC. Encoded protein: CASSLAPGGNGYTF.

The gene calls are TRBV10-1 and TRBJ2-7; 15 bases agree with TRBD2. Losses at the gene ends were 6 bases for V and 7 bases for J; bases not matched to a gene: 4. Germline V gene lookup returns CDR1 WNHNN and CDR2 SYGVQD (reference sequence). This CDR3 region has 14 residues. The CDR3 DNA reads TGCGCCAGCAGCACGGGACTAGCGGGAGGTGAGCAGTACTTC. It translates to CASSTGLAGGEQYF.

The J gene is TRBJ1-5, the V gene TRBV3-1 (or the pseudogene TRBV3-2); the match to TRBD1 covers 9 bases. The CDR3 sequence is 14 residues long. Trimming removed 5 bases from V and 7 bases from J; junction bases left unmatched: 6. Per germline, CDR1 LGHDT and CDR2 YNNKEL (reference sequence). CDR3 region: CASSTTGGGQPQHF. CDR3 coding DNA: TGTGCCAGCAGCACAACAGGGGGCGGACAGCCCCAGCATTTT.

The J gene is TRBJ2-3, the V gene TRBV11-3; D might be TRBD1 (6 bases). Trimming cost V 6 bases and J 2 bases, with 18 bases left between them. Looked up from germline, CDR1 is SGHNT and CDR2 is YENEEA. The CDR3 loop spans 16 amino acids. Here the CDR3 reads CASSRVNQGPTDTQYF. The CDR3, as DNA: TGTGCCAGCAGTCGCGTCAATCAGGGGCCCACAGATACGCAGTATTTT.

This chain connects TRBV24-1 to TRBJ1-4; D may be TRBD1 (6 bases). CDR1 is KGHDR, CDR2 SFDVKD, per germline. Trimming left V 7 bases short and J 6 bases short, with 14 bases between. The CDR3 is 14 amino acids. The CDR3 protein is CATSQPGVYEKLFF. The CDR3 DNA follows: TGTGCCACCAGCCAACCAGGGGTTTATGAAAAACTGTTTTTT.

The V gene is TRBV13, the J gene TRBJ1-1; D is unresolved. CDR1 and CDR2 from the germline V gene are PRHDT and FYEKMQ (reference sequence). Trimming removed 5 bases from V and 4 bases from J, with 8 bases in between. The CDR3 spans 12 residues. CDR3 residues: CASSTPGTEAFF. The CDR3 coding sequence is TGTGCCAGCAGCACACCGGGCACTGAAGCTTTCTTT. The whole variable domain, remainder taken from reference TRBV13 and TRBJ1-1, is AAGVIQSPRHLIKEKRETATLKCYPIPRHDTVYWYQQGPGQDPQFLISFYEKMQSDKGSIPDRFSAQQFSDYHSELNMSSLELGDSALYFCASSTPGTEAFFGQGTRLTVV.

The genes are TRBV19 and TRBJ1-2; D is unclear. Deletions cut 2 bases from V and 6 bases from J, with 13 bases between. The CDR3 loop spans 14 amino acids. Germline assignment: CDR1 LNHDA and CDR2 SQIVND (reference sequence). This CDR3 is CASSITGLANGYTF. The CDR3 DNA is TGTGCCAGTAGTATAACTGGGCTTGCAAATGGCTACACCTTC.

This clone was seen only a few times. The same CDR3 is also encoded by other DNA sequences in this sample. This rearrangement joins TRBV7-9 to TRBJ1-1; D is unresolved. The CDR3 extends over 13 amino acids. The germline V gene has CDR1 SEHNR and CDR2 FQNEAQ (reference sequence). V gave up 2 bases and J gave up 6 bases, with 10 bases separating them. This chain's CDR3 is CASSLTLLPEAFF. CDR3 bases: TGTGCCAGCAGCTTAACGTTACTCCCTGAAGCTTTCTTT.

CDR3 sequence reads: CASSQDRESYNEQFF. As DNA, the CDR3 is TGTGCCAGCAGCCAAGACCGGGAGTCCTACAATGAGCAGTTCTTC. The chain employs TRBV3-1 (or the pseudogene TRBV3-2) and TRBJ2-1, with D maybe TRBD2 (6 bases). Trimming cost V 0 bases and J 1 base, with 7 bases left between them. CDR1 is LGHDT and CDR2 is YNNKEL in the germline V gene (reference sequence). The CDR3 has 15 amino acids.

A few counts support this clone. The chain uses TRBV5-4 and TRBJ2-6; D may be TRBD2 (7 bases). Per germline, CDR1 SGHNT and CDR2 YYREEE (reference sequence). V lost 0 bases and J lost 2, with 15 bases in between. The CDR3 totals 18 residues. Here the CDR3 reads CASSLEYEGGPGANVLTF. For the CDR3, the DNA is TGTGCCAGCAGCTTGGAATATGAGGGGGGGCCTGGGGCCAACGTCCTGACTTTC. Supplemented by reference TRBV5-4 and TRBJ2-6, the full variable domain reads ETGVTQSPTHLIKTRGQQVTLRCSSQSGHNTVSWYQQALGQGPQFIFQYYREEENGRGNFPPRFSGLQFPNYSSELNVNALELDDSALYLCASSLEYEGGPGANVLTFGAGSRLTVL.

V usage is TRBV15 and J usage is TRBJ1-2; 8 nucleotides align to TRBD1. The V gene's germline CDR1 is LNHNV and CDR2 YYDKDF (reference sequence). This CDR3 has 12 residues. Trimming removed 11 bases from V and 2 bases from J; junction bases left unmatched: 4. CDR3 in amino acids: CAAGTGNYGYTF. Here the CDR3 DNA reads TGTGCCGCCGGGACAGGCAACTATGGCTACACCTTC.